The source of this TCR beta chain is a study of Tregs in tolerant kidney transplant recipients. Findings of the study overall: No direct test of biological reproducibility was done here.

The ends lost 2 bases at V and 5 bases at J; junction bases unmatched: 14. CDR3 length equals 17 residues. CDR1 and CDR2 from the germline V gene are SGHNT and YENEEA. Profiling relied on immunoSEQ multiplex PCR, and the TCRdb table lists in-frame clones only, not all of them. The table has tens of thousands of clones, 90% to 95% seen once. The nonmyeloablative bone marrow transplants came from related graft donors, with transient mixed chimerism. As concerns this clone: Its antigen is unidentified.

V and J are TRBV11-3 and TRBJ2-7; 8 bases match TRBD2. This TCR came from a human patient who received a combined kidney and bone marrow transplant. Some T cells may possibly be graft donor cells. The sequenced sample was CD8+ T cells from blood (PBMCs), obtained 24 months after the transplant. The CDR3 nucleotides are TGTGCCAGCAGCTTAAGTTCTGCGGGAGGCGACCTCGACGAGCAGTACTTC. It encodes CASSLSSAGGDLDEQYF.